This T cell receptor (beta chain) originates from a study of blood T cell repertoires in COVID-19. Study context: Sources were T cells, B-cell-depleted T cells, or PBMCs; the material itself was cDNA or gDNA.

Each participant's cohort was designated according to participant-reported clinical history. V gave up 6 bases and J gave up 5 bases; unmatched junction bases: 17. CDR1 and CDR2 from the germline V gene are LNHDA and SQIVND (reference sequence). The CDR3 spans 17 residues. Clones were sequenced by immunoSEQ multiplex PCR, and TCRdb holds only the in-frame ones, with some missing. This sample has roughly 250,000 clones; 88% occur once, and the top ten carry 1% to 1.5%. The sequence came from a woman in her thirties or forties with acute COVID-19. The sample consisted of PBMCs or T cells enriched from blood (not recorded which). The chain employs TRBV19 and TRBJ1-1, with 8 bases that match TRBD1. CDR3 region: CASRAGGVGVPRTEAFF. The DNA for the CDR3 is TGTGCCAGTAGGGCAGGGGGCGTAGGAGTTCCGAGGACTGAAGCTTTCTTT.